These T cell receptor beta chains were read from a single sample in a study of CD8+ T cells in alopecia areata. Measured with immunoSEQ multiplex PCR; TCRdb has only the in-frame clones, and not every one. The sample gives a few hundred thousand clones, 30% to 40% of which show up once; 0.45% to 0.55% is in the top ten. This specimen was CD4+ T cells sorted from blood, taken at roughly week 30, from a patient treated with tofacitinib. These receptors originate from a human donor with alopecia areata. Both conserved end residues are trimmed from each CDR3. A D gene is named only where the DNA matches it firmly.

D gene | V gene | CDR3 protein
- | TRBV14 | ASSQGRYGYT
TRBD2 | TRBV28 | ASSRFGGANIQY
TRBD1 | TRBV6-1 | ASSEVQGISYGYT
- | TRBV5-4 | ASSSRQATSRLGEQF
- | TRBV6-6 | ASAGQKNTEAF
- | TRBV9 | ASSVAFEQY
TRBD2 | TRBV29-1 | SVGRLAGGQSSYNEQF
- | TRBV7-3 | ASSPEGVSGYT
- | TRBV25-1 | ASSVNNEQF
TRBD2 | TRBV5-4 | ASSPQGGGSSYEQY
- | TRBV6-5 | ASSFLPQGFGYT
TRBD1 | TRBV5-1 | ASSLLGTATEAF
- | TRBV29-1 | SVEAGRRYEQY
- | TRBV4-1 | ASSQTLDTQY
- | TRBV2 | ASGTDLQETQY
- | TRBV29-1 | SVLGRNYYT
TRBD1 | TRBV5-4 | ASSMDRGNQPQH
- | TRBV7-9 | ASSLATGKSYGYT
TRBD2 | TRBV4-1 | ASSQAAGTSADTQY
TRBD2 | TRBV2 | ASRGLAGSYEQY
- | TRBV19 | ASTGGAQPQH
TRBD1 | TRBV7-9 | ASSLAGTAEGYT
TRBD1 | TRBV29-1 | SVGGQGGNEQF
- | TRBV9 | ASSAGTAKLGELF
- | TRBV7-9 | ASCPTQGTEAF
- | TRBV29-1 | SVAVPSGNTIY
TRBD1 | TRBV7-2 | ASSPRTGGYIQY
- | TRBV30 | AWSVLRGATDTQY
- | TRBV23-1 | ASSQSVTGKKNNEQF
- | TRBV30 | AWSGYREFYGYT
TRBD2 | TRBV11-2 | ASSLRTGSGKNEQF
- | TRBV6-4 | ASSVEEGPYEQY
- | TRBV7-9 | ASSPRQVFYEQY
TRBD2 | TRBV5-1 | ASSLVGETSGSRKDEQF
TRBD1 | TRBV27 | ASSSTGGQEQY
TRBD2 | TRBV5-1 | ASSFSGRGGNEQF
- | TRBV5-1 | ASSLGSDGNYGYT
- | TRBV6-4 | ASSDDGKVGYGYT